This TCR beta chain emerged from a study of lymphopenia after photon versus proton radiotherapy (dated by TCRdb to the late 2010s). Broadly, across the study: The study compared the immunological effects of photon versus proton radiation therapy in patients with gastrointestinal tumors who developed high-grade lymphopenia. The cohort comprised roughly 20 patients with gastrointestinal tumors who received either photon or proton therapy and then developed lymphopenia. The goal of the study was to describe how the two radiation modalities differ in their effects on the immune system. The study at large found these results: During treatment, patients who received proton therapy stayed relatively stable, whereas patients who received photon therapy lost naive T cells and TCR diversity and gained effector/memory populations. Across the cohort, among patients who died, a greater drop in TCR diversity after the nadir was inversely correlated with overall survival time. Once the lymphocyte count had reached its nadir, the repertoires of photon-treated patients showed oligoclonal expansion, particularly of CD8+ Temra cells, and this expansion drove the decline in diversity. The survival association was assessed only in patients who died, and the authors presented better survival with proton therapy as a possibility rather than a demonstrated result.

A remark on this clone: What this receptor recognizes is not known. Per-nucleotide qualities are absent, and no much larger clonotype sits a single base away.

CDR1 and CDR2 are read off the germline V gene (reference sequence) as GTSNPN and SVGIG. V and J lose 0 bases and 0 bases, and a span of 11 bases separates them. The CDR3, from cysteine to phenylalanine, totals 15 residues. Just the 45-base CDR3 DNA is kept, in frame starting at base 1. Libraries were constructed by the immunoSEQ multiplex PCR assay. Alongside multiparametric flow cytometry, deep sequencing of rearranged TCR beta loci was used to profile the T cell repertoires. TCRdb mirrors the immuneACCESS table, restricted to in-frame sequences. Some clones are absent from its copies; in checked studies, under half trace to an unresolved V gene, and the reason for the others is unknown. The sample yields roughly 61,000 clones; approximately 86% were counted once. Around 13% of the sample is taken by the ten largest.

The sequence is built from TRBV30 and TRBJ1-2; D gene: possibly TRBD1, on 6 matching bases. The TCR originated in a man at least 80 years old with esophageal cancer. This specimen was peripheral blood, taken from a patient treated with proton-based radiotherapy. The nucleotide sequence reads TGTGCCTGGAGTGTCGCCGGGACACCTAACTATGGCTACACCTTC. Translation gives CAWSVAGTPNYGYTF.